The clone carrying this T cell receptor beta chain has a single count. Its antigen is unidentified. These data are taken from a study of siplizumab effects on memory and regulatory T cells. Study-wide findings and caveats: Treg origin accounted for an average of 68.8% of mappable alloreactive CD4+ clones with siplizumab and approximately 25% in controls. Naive T cells appeared more diverse than memory cells and seemed to be major alloresponse contributors. No functional test confirmed suppression by proliferating siplizumab-culture Tregs.

CDR3 size: 15 residues. Germline assignment: CDR1 MNHEY and CDR2 SVGAGI. Trimming cost V 7 bases and J 3 bases; bases outside gene matches: 6. TCRdb keeps only in-frame clones here, not all; method: immunoSEQ multiplex PCR. The sample shows roughly 110,000 clones, 93% of them seen only once. Material: non-Treg CD4+ T cells sorted from blood. The chain couples TRBV6-5 to TRBJ2-3, with TRBD2 identical over 11 bases. The receptor's source is a human donor in good health. The CDR3 here is CASNPTSGVTDTQYF. CDR3 in DNA: TGTGCCAGCAACCCGACTAGCGGGGTAACAGATACGCAGTATTTT.